The table lists the clone carrying this TCR beta chain with a few counts. Antigen: not known. The source of the sample is a study of identical twins. Findings and caveats of the study: Within twin pairs, the out-of-frame alpha sequences they shared showed excess low generation probability. Its conclusions, products of cross-sectional statistical analysis, did not come from following the same donors. Excess sharing between twins was weaker in beta out-of-frame sequences.

Germline assignment: CDR1 LGHDT and CDR2 YNNKEL (reference sequence). The CDR3 loop spans 15 amino acids. The V and J ends lost 7 bases and 1 base respectively, with 16 bases between them. TCRdb redid the calling of the 5' RACE reads with MiXCR, one entry per CDR3 protein. The data hold about 890,000 distinct CDR3 sequences, with 12% observed a single time. These sequences were also reported in another study, on yellow fever vaccine responses in identical twins.

Sequenced material: PBMCs. The TCR comes from a woman aged 18-29 years in good health. The rearrangement uses TRBV3-1 and TRBJ1-1; D is possibly TRBD1 (6 bases). CDR3 sequence (DNA): TGTGCCAGCACCTCAAATCCGGGACAGAACACTGAAGCTTTCTTT. Amino acids: CASTSNPGQNTEAFF. Drawing the rest from reference TRBV3-1 and TRBJ1-1, the complete variable domain is DTAVSQTPKYLVTQMGNDKSIKCEQNLGHDTMYWYKQDSKKFLKIMFSYNNKELIINETVPNRFSPKSPDKAHLNLHINSLELGDSAVYFCASTSNPGQNTEAFFGQGTRLTVV.